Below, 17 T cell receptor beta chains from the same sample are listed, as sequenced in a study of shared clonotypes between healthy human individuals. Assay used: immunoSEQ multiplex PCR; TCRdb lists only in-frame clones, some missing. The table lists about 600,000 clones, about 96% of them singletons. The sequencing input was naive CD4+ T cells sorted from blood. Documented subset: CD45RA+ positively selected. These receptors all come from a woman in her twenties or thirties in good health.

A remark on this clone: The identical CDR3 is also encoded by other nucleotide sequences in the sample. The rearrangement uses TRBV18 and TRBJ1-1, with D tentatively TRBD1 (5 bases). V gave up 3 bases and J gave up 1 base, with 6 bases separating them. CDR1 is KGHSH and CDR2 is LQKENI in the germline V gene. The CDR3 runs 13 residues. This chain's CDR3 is CASSPTGNTEAFF. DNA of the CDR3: TGTGCCAGCTCACCCACAGGGAACACTGAAGCTTTCTTT. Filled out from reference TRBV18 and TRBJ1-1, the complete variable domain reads NAGVMQNPRHLVRRRGQEARLRCSPMKGHSHVYWYRQLPEEGLKFMVYLQKENIIDESGMPKERFSAEFPKEGPSILRIQQVVRGDSAAYFCASSPTGNTEAFFGQGTRLTVV.

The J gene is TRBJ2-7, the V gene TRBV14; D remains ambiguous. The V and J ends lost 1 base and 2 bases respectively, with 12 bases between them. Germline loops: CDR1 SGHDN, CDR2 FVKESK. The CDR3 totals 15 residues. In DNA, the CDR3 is TGTGCCAGCAGCCAAGTCCTACGGAGACCCTACGAGCAGTACTTC. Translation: CASSQVLRRPYEQYF.

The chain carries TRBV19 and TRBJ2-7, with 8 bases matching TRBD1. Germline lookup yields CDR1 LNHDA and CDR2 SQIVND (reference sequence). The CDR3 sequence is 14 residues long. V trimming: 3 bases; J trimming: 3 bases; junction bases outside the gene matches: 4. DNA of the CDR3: TGTGCCAGTAGTATCGGGACAGGTGACTACGAGCAGTACTTC. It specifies CASSIGTGDYEQYF. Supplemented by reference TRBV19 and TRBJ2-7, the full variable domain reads DGGITQSPKYLFRKEGQNVTLSCEQNLNHDAMYWYRQDPGQGLRLIYYSQIVNDFQKGDIAEGYSVSREKKESFPLTVTSAQKNPTAFYLCASSIGTGDYEQYFGPGTRLTVT.

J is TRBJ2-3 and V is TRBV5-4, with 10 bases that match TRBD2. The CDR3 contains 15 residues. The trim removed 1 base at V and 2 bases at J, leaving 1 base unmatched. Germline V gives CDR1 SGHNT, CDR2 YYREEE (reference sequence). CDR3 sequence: CASSLTSGITDTQYF. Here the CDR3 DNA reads TGTGCCAGCAGCTTGACTAGCGGGATCACAGATACGCAGTATTTT.

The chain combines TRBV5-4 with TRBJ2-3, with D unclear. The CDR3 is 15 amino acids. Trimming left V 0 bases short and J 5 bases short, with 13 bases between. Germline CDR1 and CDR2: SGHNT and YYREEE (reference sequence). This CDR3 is CASSLGSSVRDTQYF. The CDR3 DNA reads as TGTGCCAGCAGCTTGGGGAGCAGTGTTAGAGATACGCAGTATTTT. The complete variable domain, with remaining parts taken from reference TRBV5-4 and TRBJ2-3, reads ETGVTQSPTHLIKTRGQQVTLRCSSQSGHNTVSWYQQALGQGPQFIFQYYREEENGRGNFPPRFSGLQFPNYSSELNVNALELDDSALYLCASSLGSSVRDTQYFGPGTRLTVL.

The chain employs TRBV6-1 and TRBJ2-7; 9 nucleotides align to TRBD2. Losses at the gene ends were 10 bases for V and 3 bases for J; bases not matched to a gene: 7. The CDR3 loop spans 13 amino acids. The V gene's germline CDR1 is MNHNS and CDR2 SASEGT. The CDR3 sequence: CATRGTSIYEQYF. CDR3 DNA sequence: TGTGCCACCCGCGGGACTAGCATCTACGAGCAGTACTTC.

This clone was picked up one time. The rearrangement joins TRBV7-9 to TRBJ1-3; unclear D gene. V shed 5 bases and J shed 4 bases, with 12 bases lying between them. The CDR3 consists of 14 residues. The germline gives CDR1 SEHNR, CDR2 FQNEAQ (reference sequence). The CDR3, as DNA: TGTGCCAGCAGCCAACCCATAGGCGGAAACACCATATATTTT. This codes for CASSQPIGGNTIYF.

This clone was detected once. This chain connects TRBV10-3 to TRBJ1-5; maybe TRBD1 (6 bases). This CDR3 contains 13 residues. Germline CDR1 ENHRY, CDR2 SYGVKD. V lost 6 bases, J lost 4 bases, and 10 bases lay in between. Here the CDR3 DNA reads TGTGCCATCAGGGATCAGGGGAATCAGCCCCAGCATTTT. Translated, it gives CAIRDQGNQPQHF.

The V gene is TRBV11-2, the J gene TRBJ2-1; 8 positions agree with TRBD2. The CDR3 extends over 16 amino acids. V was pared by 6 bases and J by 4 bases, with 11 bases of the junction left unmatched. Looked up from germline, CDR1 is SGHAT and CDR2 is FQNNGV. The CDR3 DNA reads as TGTGCCAGCAGTTCAATAGCGGGACCTTTTTACAATGAGCAGTTCTTC. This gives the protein CASSSIAGPFYNEQFF.

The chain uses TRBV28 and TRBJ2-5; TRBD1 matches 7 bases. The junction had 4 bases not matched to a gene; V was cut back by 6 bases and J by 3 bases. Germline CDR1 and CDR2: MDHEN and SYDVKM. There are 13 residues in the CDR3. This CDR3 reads CASRDRVKETQYF. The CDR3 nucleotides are TGTGCCAGCAGAGACAGGGTAAAAGAGACCCAGTACTTC.

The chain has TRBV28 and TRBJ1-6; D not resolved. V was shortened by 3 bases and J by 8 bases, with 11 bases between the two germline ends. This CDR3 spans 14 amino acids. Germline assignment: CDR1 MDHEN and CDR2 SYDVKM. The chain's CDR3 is CASSLEGPDSPLHF. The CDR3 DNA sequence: TGTGCCAGCAGTTTGGAAGGGCCCGATTCACCCCTCCACTTT.

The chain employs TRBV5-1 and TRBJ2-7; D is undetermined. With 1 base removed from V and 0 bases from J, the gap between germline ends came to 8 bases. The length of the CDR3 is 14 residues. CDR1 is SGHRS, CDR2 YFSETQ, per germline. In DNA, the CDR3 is TGCGCCAGCAGCTTGACGGAGAGCTCCTACGAGCAGTACTTC. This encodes CASSLTESSYEQYF.

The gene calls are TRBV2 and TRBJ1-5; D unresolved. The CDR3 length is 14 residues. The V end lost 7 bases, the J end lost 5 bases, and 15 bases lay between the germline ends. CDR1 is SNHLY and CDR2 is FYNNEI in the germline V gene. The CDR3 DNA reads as TGTGCCAGCACCCTGTCTTCGGGGTATCAGCCCCAGCATTTT. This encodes CASTLSSGYQPQHF.

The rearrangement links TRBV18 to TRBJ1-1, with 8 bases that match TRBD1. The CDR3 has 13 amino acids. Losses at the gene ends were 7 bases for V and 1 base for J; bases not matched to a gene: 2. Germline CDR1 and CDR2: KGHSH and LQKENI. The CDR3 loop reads CASFGQGNTEAFF. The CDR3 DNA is TGTGCCAGCTTTGGACAGGGGAACACTGAAGCTTTCTTT.

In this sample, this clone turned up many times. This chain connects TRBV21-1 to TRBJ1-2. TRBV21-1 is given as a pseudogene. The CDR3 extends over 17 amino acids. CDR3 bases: TGTGCCAGCAGCAAAGGCTCGAGGGGGAGGGAAGGGAAAGGCTACACCTTC. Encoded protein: CASSKGSRGREGKGYTF.

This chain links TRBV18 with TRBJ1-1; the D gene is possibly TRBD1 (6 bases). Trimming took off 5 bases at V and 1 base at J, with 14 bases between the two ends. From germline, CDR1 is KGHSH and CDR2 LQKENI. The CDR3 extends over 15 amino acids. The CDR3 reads CASSSPRGQNTEAFF. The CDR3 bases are TGTGCCAGCTCATCCCCGCGGGGACAGAACACTGAAGCTTTCTTT.

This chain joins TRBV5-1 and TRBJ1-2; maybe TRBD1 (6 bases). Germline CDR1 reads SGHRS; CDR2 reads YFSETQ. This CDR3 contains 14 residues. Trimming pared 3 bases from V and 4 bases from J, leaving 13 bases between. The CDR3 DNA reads TGCGCCAGCAGCTCAACAGGGTTTAGCTATGGCTACACCTTC. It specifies CASSSTGFSYGYTF.